Listed below are T cell receptor beta chains from one sample, sequenced in a study of OX40 agonist ivuxolimab in advanced cancers. TCRdb keeps only in-frame clones here, not all; method: immunoSEQ multiplex PCR. The sample records over 70,000 clones, approximately 90% being singletons. The input for sequencing was CD4+ or CD8+ T cells sorted from blood, taken in a trial of the OX40 agonist ivuxolimab. These receptors were taken from an adult with an advanced solid tumor such as melanoma, head and neck, liver or kidney cancer. Each CDR3 is given with its conserved first and last residue. Each record gives: clone size, D gene, V gene, J gene, CDR3 DNA, CDR3 protein. The D gene is left open where the match is weak. The size of a clone is reported for some rows only, either as once, few or many, or as a class for expanded clones.

>NA|TRBD2|TRBV7-6|TRBJ2-2
TGTGCCAGCAGCGGTACTAGCGGCACCGGGGAGCTGTTTTTT
CASSGTSGTGELFF
>NA|NA|TRBV11-2|TRBJ2-5
TGTGCCAGCAGCTTAAGACGGGCCCAAGAGACCCAGTACTTC
CASSLRRAQETQYF
>NA|TRBD2|TRBV19|TRBJ2-1
TGTGCCAGTAGAACACATGGGGGGGACCGATCGAATGAGCAGTTCTTC
CASRTHGGDRSNEQFF
>NA|TRBD2|TRBV11-1|TRBJ2-1
TGTGCCAGCAGCTTTCGTAGACTAGCGGGAGGAAACAATGAGCAGTTCTTC
CASSFRRLAGGNNEQFF
>once|TRBD1|TRBV7-2|TRBJ1-1
TGTGCCAGCAGCCCCGTCTCAGGGGGCACTGAAGCTTTCTTT
CASSPVSGGTEAFF
>NA|NA|TRBV11-2|TRBJ2-3
TGTGCCAGCAGCTTAGATGGGACTGGCACAGATACGCAGTATTTT
CASSLDGTGTDTQYF
>once|NA|TRBV30|TRBJ1-5
TGTGCCTGGAGTGGAGGGACGGGAAATCAGCCCCAGCATTTT
CAWSGGTGNQPQHF
>NA|NA|TRBV7-2|TRBJ2-1
TGTGCCAGCAGCTTCGACGGGACCCTTATCTCCTACAATGAGCAGTTCTTC
CASSFDGTLISYNEQFF
>NA|NA|TRBV7-8|TRBJ2-5
TGTGCCAGCAGCACCAGGCAAGGCGCAGGGCGCAAAGAGACCCAGTACTTC
CASSTRQGAGRKETQYF
>NA|TRBD1|TRBV5-6|TRBJ1-2
TGTGCCAGCAGCTTACCCCCCCCAGGGGGCAACTATGGCTACACCTTC
CASSLPPPGGNYGYTF
>NA|NA|TRBV11-2|TRBJ2-3
TGTGCCAGCAGCCACGCCACAGATACGCAGTATTTT
CASSHATDTQYF
>NA|TRBD1|TRBV7-2|TRBJ2-7
TGTGCCAGCAGCTTAGCGCCGGAGCAGGGGGCAGAGCAGTACTTC
CASSLAPEQGAEQYF
>NA|TRBD2|TRBV5-1|TRBJ2-2
TGCGCCAGCAGACGAGCGGGAACGAACACCGGGGAGCTGTTTTTT
CASRRAGTNTGELFF
>NA|NA|TRBV5-1|TRBJ2-5
TGCGCCAGCGCCAAGACAGGCTCGGGGACCCAGTACTTC
CASAKTGSGTQYF
>NA|TRBD2|TRBV15|TRBJ2-6
TGTGCCACCAGCAGATCCCGACTAGCGGGAACCGGGGCCAACGTCCTGACTTTC
CATSRSRLAGTGANVLTF
>NA|TRBD2|TRBV2|TRBJ2-1
TGTGCCAGCAGTGAAAAGCGGGAGGGCAATGAGCAGTTCTTC
CASSEKREGNEQFF
>NA|NA|TRBV9|TRBJ2-7
TGTGCCAGCAGCTCCCGGGACTCCACAAAGAAGTACTTC
CASSSRDSTKKYF
>few|NA|TRBV6-6|TRBJ1-5
TGTGCCAGCAGTTCATCTTGGGGGGCTAACAATCAGCCCCAGCATTTT
CASSSSWGANNQPQHF
>NA|NA|TRBV7-8|TRBJ2-1
TGTGCCAGCAGCCAGAGGAGCGGGCCATACAATGAGCAGTTCTTC
CASSQRSGPYNEQFF
>NA|NA|TRBV5-4|TRBJ2-3
TGTGCCAGCAGCTTGGTTACAGTCGCAGATACGCAGTATTTT
CASSLVTVADTQYF
>NA|NA|TRBV27|TRBJ2-7
TGTGCCAGCAGTTTAGGACACAGCTCCTACGAGCAGTACTTC
CASSLGHSSYEQYF
>NA|NA|TRBV7-9|TRBJ1-5
TGTGCCAGCAGCTTAGTCCCCCGACAGGTAGGCAATCAGCCCCAGCATTTT
CASSLVPRQVGNQPQHF
>NA|TRBD2|TRBV7-9|TRBJ2-1
TGTGCCAGCAGCTGGAGCGGGAGATCGTACAATGAGCAGTTCTTC
CASSWSGRSYNEQFF
>NA|NA|TRBV11-2|TRBJ2-5
TGTGCCAGCAGCCAGGGACTTACGCAAGAGACCCAGTACTTC
CASSQGLTQETQYF